Described below is a single TCR beta chain sequence and its context. The data stem from a study of cytomegalovirus exposure and HLA in healthy donors. CDR1 MNHEY and CDR2 SVGAGI come from the germline V gene. The CDR3 loop spans 15 amino acids. V lost 5 bases to trimming and J lost 2 bases; unmatched junction nucleotides: 8. Sequencing used immunoSEQ multiplex PCR; TCRdb keeps in-frame clones, though not all of them. The sample consists of some 150,000 clones, roughly 87% of them appearing once. The TCR sequence derives from a man aged 18 to 30 in good health and CMV-seropositive. The sequenced sample was PBMCs. The chain employs TRBV6-5 and TRBJ2-5; 7 bases map to TRBD2. The CDR3 sequence is CASSTPGTTQETQYF. For the CDR3, the DNA is TGTGCCAGCAGTACCCCCGGGACTACTCAAGAGACCCAGTACTTC.